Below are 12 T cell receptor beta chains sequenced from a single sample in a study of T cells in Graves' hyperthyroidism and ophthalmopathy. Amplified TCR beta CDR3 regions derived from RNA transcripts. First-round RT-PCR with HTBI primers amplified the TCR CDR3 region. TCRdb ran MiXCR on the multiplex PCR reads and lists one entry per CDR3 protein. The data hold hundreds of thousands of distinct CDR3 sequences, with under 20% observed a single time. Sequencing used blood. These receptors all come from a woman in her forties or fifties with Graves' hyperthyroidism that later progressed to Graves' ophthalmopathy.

In nucleotides, the CDR3 is TGTGCCAGCAGTTCGGACAGGGGATATCAGCCCCAGCATTTT. It codes for CASSSDRGYQPQHF. This chain uses TRBV2 with TRBJ1-5, with 9 bases identical to TRBD1. Trimming cost V 5 bases and J 5 bases; bases outside gene matches: 4. The CDR3 totals 14 residues. Germline CDR1 SNHLY, CDR2 FYNNEI.

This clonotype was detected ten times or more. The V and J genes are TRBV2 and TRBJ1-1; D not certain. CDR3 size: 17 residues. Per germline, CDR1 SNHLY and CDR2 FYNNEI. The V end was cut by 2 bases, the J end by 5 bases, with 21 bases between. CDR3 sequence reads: CASSESMDSGRRTEAFF. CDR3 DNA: TGTGCCAGCAGTGAATCCATGGATTCAGGAAGAAGAACTGAAGCTTTCTTT.

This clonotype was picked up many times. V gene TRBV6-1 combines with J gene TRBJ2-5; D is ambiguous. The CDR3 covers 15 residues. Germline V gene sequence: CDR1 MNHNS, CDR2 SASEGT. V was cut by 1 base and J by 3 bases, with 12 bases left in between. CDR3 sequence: CASSEDRVLEETQYF. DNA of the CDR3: TGTGCCAGCAGTGAAGATAGGGTCCTAGAAGAGACCCAGTACTTC.

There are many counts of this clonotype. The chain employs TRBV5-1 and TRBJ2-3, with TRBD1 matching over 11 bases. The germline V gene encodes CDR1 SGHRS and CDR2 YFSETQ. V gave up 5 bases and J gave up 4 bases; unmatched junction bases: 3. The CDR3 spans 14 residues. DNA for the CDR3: TGCGCCAGCAGGCCGGGACAGGGGGCAGATACGCAGTATTTT. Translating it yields CASRPGQGADTQYF.

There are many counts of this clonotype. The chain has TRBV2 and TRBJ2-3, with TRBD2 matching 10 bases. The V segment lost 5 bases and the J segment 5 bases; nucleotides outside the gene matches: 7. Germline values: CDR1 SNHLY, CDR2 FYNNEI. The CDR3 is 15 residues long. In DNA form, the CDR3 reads TGTGCCAGCAGTCCCAGGACTAGCGGTCTAGATACGCAGTATTTT. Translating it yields CASSPRTSGLDTQYF.

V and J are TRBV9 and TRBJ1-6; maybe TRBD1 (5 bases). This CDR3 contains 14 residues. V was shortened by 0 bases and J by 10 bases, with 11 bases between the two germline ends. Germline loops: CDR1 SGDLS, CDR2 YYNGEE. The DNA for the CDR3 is TGTGCCAGCAGCGTAGTAGGGGACGGGTCACCCCTCCACTTT. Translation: CASSVVGDGSPLHF.

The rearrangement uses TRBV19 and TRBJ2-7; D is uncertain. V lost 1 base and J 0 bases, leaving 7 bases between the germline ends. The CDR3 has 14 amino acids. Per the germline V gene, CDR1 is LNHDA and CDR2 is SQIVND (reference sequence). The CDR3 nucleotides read TGTGCCAGTAGTATAGGGGTAAACTCCTACGAGCAGTACTTC. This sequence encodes CASSIGVNSYEQYF.

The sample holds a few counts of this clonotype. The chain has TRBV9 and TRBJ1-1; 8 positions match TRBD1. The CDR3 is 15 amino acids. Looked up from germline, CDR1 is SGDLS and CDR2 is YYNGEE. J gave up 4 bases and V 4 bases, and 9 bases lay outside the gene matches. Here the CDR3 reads CASSLGTRGPTEAFF. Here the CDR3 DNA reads TGTGCCAGCAGCCTAGGAACCAGGGGGCCCACTGAAGCTTTCTTT.

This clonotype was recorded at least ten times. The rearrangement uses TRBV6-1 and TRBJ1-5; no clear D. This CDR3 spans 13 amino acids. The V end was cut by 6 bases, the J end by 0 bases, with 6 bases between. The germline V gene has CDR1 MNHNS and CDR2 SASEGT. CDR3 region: CASRVDSNQPQHF. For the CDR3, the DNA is TGTGCCAGCAGGGTGGATAGCAATCAGCCCCAGCATTTT.

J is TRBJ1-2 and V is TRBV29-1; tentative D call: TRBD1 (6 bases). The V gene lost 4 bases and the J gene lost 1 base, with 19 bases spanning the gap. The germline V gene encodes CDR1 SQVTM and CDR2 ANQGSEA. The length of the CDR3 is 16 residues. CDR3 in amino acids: CSVVGVATGDNYGYTF. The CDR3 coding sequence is TGCAGCGTTGTCGGCGTGGCGACAGGAGATAACTATGGCTACACCTTC.

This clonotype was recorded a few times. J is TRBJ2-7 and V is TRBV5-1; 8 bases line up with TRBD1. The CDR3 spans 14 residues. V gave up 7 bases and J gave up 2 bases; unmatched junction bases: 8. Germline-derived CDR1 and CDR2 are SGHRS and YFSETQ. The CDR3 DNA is TGCGCCAGCGGAGTGGGGACAGGTCCCTACGAGCAGTACTTC. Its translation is CASGVGTGPYEQYF.

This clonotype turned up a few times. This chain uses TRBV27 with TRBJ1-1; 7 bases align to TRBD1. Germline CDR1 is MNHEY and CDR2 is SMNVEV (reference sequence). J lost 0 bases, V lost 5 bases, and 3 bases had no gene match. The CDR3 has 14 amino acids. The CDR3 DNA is TGTGCCAGCAGTGGGACAGCGGTGAACACTGAAGCTTTCTTT. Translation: CASSGTAVNTEAFF.